The rows below give T cell receptor beta chains drawn from one sample of a study of technical replicates of blood from a few donors. Libraries were prepared by immunoSEQ multiplex PCR; TCRdb keeps only in-frame clonotypes and omits some of them. The sample lists roughly 60,000 clones, approximately 87% occurring once. Material for sequencing was PBMCs. The receptors derive from a human donor in good health. Some clones in this sample may be carry-over from other donors' samples. Each CDR3 is given with its conserved first and last residue. The order of the fields is D gene, V gene, J gene, clone size, CDR3 protein, CDR3 DNA. D genes are given only for firm matches. A row's size may be missing; if present it is once, few, many or a size class.

D gene: -; V gene: TRBV7-2; J gene: TRBJ2-3; clone size: -; CDR3 protein: CASSLGAVTDTQYF; CDR3 DNA: TGTGCCAGCAGCTTAGGAGCTGTCACAGATACGCAGTATTTT
D gene: -; V gene: TRBV19; J gene: TRBJ1-3; clone size: -; CDR3 protein: CASTEAGNTIYF; CDR3 DNA: TGTGCCAGTACCGAAGCCGGAAACACCATATATTTT
D gene: TRBD1; V gene: TRBV6-4; J gene: TRBJ2-1; clone size: -; CDR3 protein: CASSVRDRGVNEQFF; CDR3 DNA: TGTGCCAGCAGTGTCCGGGACAGGGGCGTGAATGAGCAGTTCTTC
D gene: -; V gene: TRBV5-1; J gene: TRBJ1-2; clone size: -; CDR3 protein: CASSLGGVNFRSNYGYTF; CDR3 DNA: TGCGCCAGCAGCTTGGGGGGGGTAAATTTCAGGTCTAACTATGGCTACACCTTC
D gene: -; V gene: TRBV7-2; J gene: TRBJ1-4; clone size: once; CDR3 protein: CASSPMHREKLFF; CDR3 DNA: TGTGCCAGCAGCCCCATGCATCGGGAAAAACTGTTTTTT
D gene: TRBD2; V gene: TRBV13; J gene: TRBJ2-7; clone size: -; CDR3 protein: CASSFPVGAGGLYEQYF; CDR3 DNA: TGTGCCAGCAGCTTCCCGGTGGGGGCGGGAGGGTTGTACGAGCAGTACTTC
D gene: -; V gene: TRBV29-1; J gene: TRBJ2-7; clone size: -; CDR3 protein: CSVAGAPSSYEQYF; CDR3 DNA: TGCAGCGTTGCAGGGGCGCCTTCCTCCTACGAGCAGTACTTC
D gene: TRBD2; V gene: TRBV4-3; J gene: TRBJ2-7; clone size: -; CDR3 protein: CASSQDLSGSYEQYF; CDR3 DNA: TGCGCCAGCAGCCAAGATCTTAGCGGGAGTTACGAGCAGTACTTC
D gene: TRBD2; V gene: TRBV4-3; J gene: TRBJ2-3; clone size: -; CDR3 protein: CASSQGSGSRSDTQYF; CDR3 DNA: TGCGCCAGCAGCCAGGGTAGCGGGAGTAGGTCAGATACGCAGTATTTT
D gene: -; V gene: TRBV9; J gene: TRBJ2-2; clone size: -; CDR3 protein: CASSVRDINTGELFF; CDR3 DNA: TGTGCCAGCAGCGTCCGAGACATCAACACCGGGGAGCTGTTTTTT
D gene: TRBD1; V gene: TRBV7-2; J gene: TRBJ2-7; clone size: -; CDR3 protein: CASSLEQGAYEQYF; CDR3 DNA: TGTGCCAGCAGCTTAGAACAGGGGGCCTACGAGCAGTACTTC
D gene: TRBD2; V gene: TRBV7-9; J gene: TRBJ2-3; clone size: -; CDR3 protein: CASSPDSGSRDTQYF; CDR3 DNA: TGTGCCAGCAGCCCAGATAGCGGGAGTCGGGATACGCAGTATTTT
D gene: -; V gene: TRBV19; J gene: TRBJ1-5; clone size: once; CDR3 protein: CASTWGGTYSNQPQHF; CDR3 DNA: TGTGCCAGTACCTGGGGAGGGACTTATAGCAATCAGCCCCAGCATTTT
D gene: TRBD2; V gene: TRBV6-6; J gene: TRBJ2-3; clone size: -; CDR3 protein: CASSGLGRDTQYF; CDR3 DNA: TGTGCCAGCAGCGGACTAGGAAGGGATACGCAGTATTTT
D gene: -; V gene: TRBV27; J gene: TRBJ2-7; clone size: once; CDR3 protein: CASSWRSGFYEQYF; CDR3 DNA: TGTGCCAGCAGCTGGAGGTCCGGGTTCTACGAGCAGTACTTC
D gene: TRBD1; V gene: TRBV6-6; J gene: TRBJ1-2; clone size: -; CDR3 protein: CASSRQGSGGYTF; CDR3 DNA: TGTGCCAGCAGCCGACAGGGCTCGGGCGGCTACACCTTC
D gene: TRBD1; V gene: TRBV19; J gene: TRBJ1-6; clone size: -; CDR3 protein: CASSITGGFGNSPLHF; CDR3 DNA: TGTGCCAGTAGTATAACAGGGGGGTTTGGTAATTCACCCCTCCACTTT
D gene: -; V gene: TRBV2; J gene: TRBJ2-7; clone size: -; CDR3 protein: CASSDERSSYEQYF; CDR3 DNA: TGTGCCAGCAGTGATGAGCGTAGCTCCTACGAGCAGTACTTC
D gene: -; V gene: TRBV28; J gene: TRBJ2-7; clone size: -; CDR3 protein: CASNQASYEQYF; CDR3 DNA: TGTGCCAGCAATCAGGCTTCCTACGAGCAGTACTTC
D gene: -; V gene: TRBV5-8; J gene: TRBJ2-1; clone size: -; CDR3 protein: CASSLARYEQFF; CDR3 DNA: TGTGCCAGCAGCTTGGCCCGGTATGAGCAGTTCTTC
D gene: -; V gene: TRBV18; J gene: TRBJ2-6; clone size: -; CDR3 protein: CASSPSSTGANVLTF; CDR3 DNA: TGTGCCAGCTCACCATCGTCTACTGGGGCCAACGTCCTGACTTTC
D gene: TRBD2; V gene: TRBV9; J gene: TRBJ2-1; clone size: -; CDR3 protein: CASSSTSGGTDEQFF; CDR3 DNA: TGTGCCAGCAGCTCGACTAGCGGGGGGACGGATGAGCAGTTCTTC
D gene: TRBD2; V gene: TRBV5-4; J gene: TRBJ2-1; clone size: medium-sized; CDR3 protein: CASSLGLADEQFF; CDR3 DNA: TGTGCCAGCAGCTTAGGACTAGCGGATGAGCAGTTCTTC
D gene: -; V gene: TRBV7-2; J gene: TRBJ2-5; clone size: few; CDR3 protein: CASSPRTDGETQYF; CDR3 DNA: TGTGCCAGCAGCCCCCGGACTGACGGAGAGACCCAGTACTTC
D gene: TRBD2; V gene: TRBV6-6; J gene: TRBJ2-5; clone size: -; CDR3 protein: CASSTPLAAQETQYF; CDR3 DNA: TGTGCCAGCAGTACCCCACTAGCGGCGCAAGAGACCCAGTACTTC
D gene: TRBD1; V gene: TRBV4-3; J gene: TRBJ2-7; clone size: -; CDR3 protein: CASSQGTDDYEQYF; CDR3 DNA: TGCGCCAGCAGCCAGGGGACAGATGACTACGAGCAGTACTTC
D gene: -; V gene: TRBV4-1; J gene: TRBJ2-7; clone size: once; CDR3 protein: CASSRDPGVNEQYF; CDR3 DNA: TGCGCCAGCAGCCGAGACCCCGGGGTCAACGAGCAGTACTTC
D gene: -; V gene: TRBV10-3; J gene: TRBJ1-2; clone size: -; CDR3 protein: CAISESGQNYGYTF; CDR3 DNA: TGTGCCATCAGTGAGTCTGGCCAGAACTATGGCTACACCTTC
D gene: TRBD1; V gene: TRBV18; J gene: TRBJ1-1; clone size: -; CDR3 protein: CASSPQTGGGTEAFF; CDR3 DNA: TGTGCCAGCTCACCTCAGACAGGGGGCGGCACTGAAGCTTTCTTT
D gene: -; V gene: TRBV4-2; J gene: TRBJ2-6; clone size: -; CDR3 protein: CASSQEGLASGANVLTF; CDR3 DNA: TGTGCCAGCAGCCAAGAAGGTCTAGCCTCTGGGGCCAACGTCCTGACTTTC
D gene: TRBD1; V gene: TRBV4-1; J gene: TRBJ1-2; clone size: -; CDR3 protein: CASSPADRDPYGYTF; CDR3 DNA: TGCGCCAGCAGCCCTGCTGACAGGGACCCCTATGGCTACACCTTC
D gene: -; V gene: TRBV7-3; J gene: TRBJ2-1; clone size: -; CDR3 protein: CASSLTPGGLNEQFF; CDR3 DNA: TGTGCCAGCAGCCTTACTCCCGGGGGGCTCAATGAGCAGTTCTTC
D gene: TRBD1; V gene: TRBV27; J gene: TRBJ1-6; clone size: -; CDR3 protein: CASSPAGTGYSPLHF; CDR3 DNA: TGTGCCAGCAGTCCAGCCGGGACAGGGTATTCACCCCTCCACTTT
D gene: -; V gene: TRBV6-5; J gene: TRBJ2-7; clone size: -; CDR3 protein: CASSPPAGRQYF; CDR3 DNA: TGTGCCAGCAGCCCACCCGCCGGTCGGCAGTACTTC
D gene: TRBD1; V gene: TRBV23-1; J gene: TRBJ1-2; clone size: -; CDR3 protein: CASSQSPTDRGYGYTF; CDR3 DNA: TGCGCCAGCAGTCAATCTCCGACGGACAGGGGCTATGGCTACACCTTC
D gene: TRBD1; V gene: TRBV10-3; J gene: TRBJ1-3; clone size: -; CDR3 protein: CAISAQGEGNTIYF; CDR3 DNA: TGTGCCATCAGTGCACAGGGGGAGGGAAACACCATATATTTT
D gene: TRBD2; V gene: TRBV6-5; J gene: TRBJ2-7; clone size: -; CDR3 protein: CASSYFGTSFYEQYF; CDR3 DNA: TGTGCCAGCAGTTATTTCGGGACTAGCTTCTACGAGCAGTACTTC
D gene: -; V gene: TRBV7-2; J gene: TRBJ1-1; clone size: -; CDR3 protein: CASSLRQVGTEAFF; CDR3 DNA: TGTGCCAGCAGCTTACGACAGGTGGGCACTGAAGCTTTCTTT
D gene: -; V gene: TRBV7-8; J gene: TRBJ1-3; clone size: -; CDR3 protein: CASSLGGRERGNTIYF; CDR3 DNA: TGTGCCAGCAGCTTAGGTGGCAGGGAAAGGGGAAACACCATATATTTT
D gene: -; V gene: TRBV5-6; J gene: TRBJ1-2; clone size: -; CDR3 protein: CASSLLARAGGYTF; CDR3 DNA: TGTGCCAGCAGCTTACTCGCCAGGGCGGGAGGCTACACCTTC
D gene: TRBD2; V gene: TRBV2; J gene: TRBJ2-5; clone size: -; CDR3 protein: CASSEGRGGETQYF; CDR3 DNA: TGTGCCAGCAGTGAAGGGCGGGGGGGAGAGACCCAGTACTTC
D gene: TRBD1; V gene: TRBV10-3; J gene: TRBJ2-7; clone size: -; CDR3 protein: CAISESGTGLYEQYF; CDR3 DNA: TGTGCCATCAGTGAGTCGGGGACAGGGTTATACGAGCAGTACTTC
D gene: TRBD1; V gene: TRBV6-4; J gene: TRBJ2-1; clone size: -; CDR3 protein: CASSEGQGALDEQFF; CDR3 DNA: TGTGCCAGCAGTGAGGGACAGGGGGCTTTGGATGAGCAGTTCTTC
D gene: -; V gene: TRBV9; J gene: TRBJ2-7; clone size: -; CDR3 protein: CASSPRHLSYEQYF; CDR3 DNA: TGTGCCAGCAGCCCTCGACACCTCTCCTACGAGCAGTACTTC
D gene: -; V gene: TRBV5-1; J gene: TRBJ1-1; clone size: -; CDR3 protein: CASSLQGRNTEAFF; CDR3 DNA: TGCGCCAGCAGCTTACAGGGCAGGAACACTGAAGCTTTCTTT
D gene: TRBD2; V gene: TRBV19; J gene: TRBJ2-5; clone size: -; CDR3 protein: CASSEVAGTLGETQYF; CDR3 DNA: TGTGCCAGTAGTGAGGTAGCGGGTACTCTTGGTGAGACCCAGTACTTC
D gene: -; V gene: TRBV14; J gene: TRBJ2-7; clone size: -; CDR3 protein: CASSHSGEQYF; CDR3 DNA: TGTGCCAGCAGCCATTCCGGCGAGCAGTACTTC
D gene: -; V gene: TRBV4-2; J gene: TRBJ2-4; clone size: -; CDR3 protein: CASSQARSPVDIQYF; CDR3 DNA: TGTGCCAGCAGCCAAGCCCGGTCCCCGGTAGACATTCAGTACTTC
D gene: TRBD2; V gene: TRBV9; J gene: TRBJ2-7; clone size: -; CDR3 protein: CASSLGLAGPPEQYF; CDR3 DNA: TGTGCCAGCAGCCTTGGACTAGCGGGGCCACCCGAGCAGTACTTC
D gene: -; V gene: TRBV7-6; J gene: TRBJ2-5; clone size: -; CDR3 protein: CASSLNRETQYF; CDR3 DNA: TGTGCCAGCAGCTTAAACCGGGAGACCCAGTACTTC
D gene: -; V gene: TRBV11-2; J gene: TRBJ2-5; clone size: once; CDR3 protein: CASSPDTFQETQYF; CDR3 DNA: TGTGCCAGCAGCCCAGACACGTTCCAAGAGACCCAGTACTTC
D gene: TRBD2; V gene: TRBV4-2; J gene: TRBJ2-1; clone size: -; CDR3 protein: CASSLASGANEQFF; CDR3 DNA: TGTGCCAGCAGCCTAGCTAGCGGCGCCAATGAGCAGTTCTTC
D gene: -; V gene: TRBV15; J gene: TRBJ2-1; clone size: -; CDR3 protein: CATSRTVSNEQFF; CDR3 DNA: TGTGCCACCAGCAGGACAGTTTCCAATGAGCAGTTCTTC
D gene: -; V gene: TRBV2; J gene: TRBJ1-2; clone size: few; CDR3 protein: CASSSSGNGYTF; CDR3 DNA: TGTGCCAGCAGTTCCTCAGGGAATGGCTACACCTTC
D gene: -; V gene: TRBV29-1; J gene: TRBJ2-5; clone size: -; CDR3 protein: CSVGRGETQYF; CDR3 DNA: TGCAGCGTTGGGCGAGGAGAGACCCAGTACTTC
D gene: -; V gene: TRBV10-2; J gene: TRBJ1-1; clone size: -; CDR3 protein: CASSERDKNTEAFF; CDR3 DNA: TGCGCCAGCAGTGAGCGGGACAAGAACACTGAAGCTTTCTTT
D gene: -; V gene: TRBV18; J gene: TRBJ1-1; clone size: -; CDR3 protein: CASSISGQINTEAFF; CDR3 DNA: TGTGCCAGCTCAATCAGTGGACAAATCAACACTGAAGCTTTCTTT
D gene: -; V gene: TRBV5-1; J gene: TRBJ2-1; clone size: -; CDR3 protein: CASRSGLAGLGEQFF; CDR3 DNA: TGCGCCAGCAGGTCAGGCCTGGCGGGGCTGGGTGAGCAGTTCTTC
D gene: -; V gene: TRBV7-3; J gene: TRBJ1-1; clone size: -; CDR3 protein: CASSLMSGTEAFF; CDR3 DNA: TGTGCCAGCAGCTTAATGTCAGGCACTGAAGCTTTCTTT